A selection of T cell receptor beta chains follows, all from one sample in a study of STAT5B mutations in CD4+ large granular lymphocyte leukemia. Repertoires were generated with immunoSEQ multiplex PCR, while TCRdb's copy carries only in-frame clones and drops some. The data contain fewer than 30,000 clones, just under 80% of them singletons. Sequencing input: CD4+ T cells from blood buffy coats. These receptors were collected from a human donor in good health. CDR3s leave out the opening cysteine and the closing phenylalanine or tryptophan. Each record gives: J gene, V gene, CDR3 protein.

TRBJ1-2 | TRBV14 | ASSQATPVGGRGYT
TRBJ1-1 | TRBV5-1 | ASSGTGTANTEAF
TRBJ2-3 | TRBV6-6 | ASRRDSTDTQY
TRBJ1-6 | TRBV6-5 | ASSSDRFGSPLH
TRBJ2-5 | TRBV6-5 | ATRAIGFGQETQY
TRBJ2-3 | TRBV19 | ASSMGRDVDTQY
TRBJ1-1 | TRBV11-2 | ASSWYQGGTEAF
TRBJ2-5 | TRBV6-6 | ASSYPGFQETQY
TRBJ1-2 | TRBV25-1 | ASSGRPGTGATNYGYT
TRBJ1-2 | TRBV7-2 | ASSLTQGGSDGYT
TRBJ1-5 | TRBV19 | ASSLLGRAGNQPQH
TRBJ1-5 | TRBV7-8 | ASSRRGLGNQPQH
TRBJ2-7 | TRBV19 | ARLYRRGAYEQY
TRBJ2-2 | TRBV9 | ASSVSGGPYTGELF
TRBJ1-1 | TRBV25-1 | ASMSATPEAF